These 32 T cell receptor beta chains share one sample of origin, sequenced in a study of blood T cell repertoires in COVID-19. Produced via immunoSEQ multiplex PCR; TCRdb's table is partial and in-frame only. The sample carries 130,000 or so clones, around 80% recorded once. Sample: peripheral blood. The receptors here all came from a man in his sixties with active or convalescent COVID-19.

The chain has TRBV24-1 and TRBJ2-5; D may be TRBD1 (5 bases). Trimming stripped 7 bases from V and 3 bases from J, with 14 bases between. Per the germline V gene, CDR1 is KGHDR and CDR2 is SFDVKD. The CDR3 sequence is 14 residues long. In DNA form, the CDR3 reads TGTGCCACCAGAAGGACACGTTCAAAAGAGACCCAGTACTTC. Protein product: CATRRTRSKETQYF.

This clone has only a few counts. V and J are TRBV9 and TRBJ2-5; 10 nucleotides align to TRBD2. Trimming removed 4 bases from V and 0 bases from J; junction bases left unmatched: 3. Germline V gene sequence: CDR1 SGDLS, CDR2 YYNGEE. This CDR3 has 15 amino acids. CDR3 protein: CASSHGLADQETQYF. In DNA form, the CDR3 reads TGTGCCAGCAGCCACGGACTAGCGGACCAAGAGACCCAGTACTTC.

This clone was recorded only once. Other DNA sequences in the same sample also yield this CDR3. The gene calls are TRBV18 and TRBJ2-5; D perhaps matches TRBD2 (6 bases). Trimming took 3 bases from V and 4 from J, leaving 9 bases between them. The CDR3 is 13 residues long. Germline V gene sequence: CDR1 KGHSH, CDR2 LQKENI. Here the CDR3 reads CASSPSGGETQYF. The CDR3 DNA sequence: TGTGCCAGCTCACCGTCCGGGGGAGAGACCCAGTACTTC. The complete variable domain, with remaining parts taken from reference TRBV18 and TRBJ2-5, reads NAGVMQNPRHLVRRRGQEARLRCSPMKGHSHVYWYRQLPEEGLKFMVYLQKENIIDESGMPKERFSAEFPKEGPSILRIQQVVRGDSAAYFCASSPSGGETQYFGPGTRLLVL.

This sequence joins TRBV11-2 and TRBJ2-2; 9 bases are shared with TRBD1. CDR3 length: 16 amino acids. CDR1 is SGHAT and CDR2 is FQNNGV in the germline V gene. Unmatched junction bases numbered 5, after V lost 1 base and J lost 5 bases. The CDR3 DNA is TGTGCCAGCAGCTTAGGGACAGGGGTTGATACCGGGGAGCTGTTTTTT. Translating gives CASSLGTGVDTGELFF. Full variable domain (remainder filled in from reference TRBV11-2 and TRBJ2-2): EAGVAQSPRYKIIEKRQSVAFWCNPISGHATLYWYQQILGQGPKLLIQFQNNGVVDDSQLPKDRFSAERLKGVDSTLKIQPAKLEDSAVYLCASSLGTGVDTGELFFGEGSRLTVL.

J is TRBJ2-5 and V is TRBV2, with D possibly matching TRBD1 (5 bases). Looked up from germline, CDR1 is SNHLY and CDR2 is FYNNEI. The CDR3 covers 17 residues. V gave up 7 bases and J gave up 2 bases, with 23 bases separating them. In DNA form, the CDR3 reads TGTGCCAGCAATAAGGGGCGAGCAGGGATCGTACAAGAGACCCAGTACTTC. It codes for CASNKGRAGIVQETQYF.

The chain combines TRBV5-5 with TRBJ2-3; D gene unclear. The CDR3 spans 14 residues. Between the trimmed V and J ends, which lost 2 bases and 2 bases, there was a span of 9 bases. Germline assignment: CDR1 SGHKS and CDR2 YYEKEE (reference sequence). The CDR3 spells CASSFLGVTDTQYF. The DNA for the CDR3 is TGTGCCAGCAGCTTCCTAGGCGTCACAGATACGCAGTATTTT. Full variable domain (missing parts from reference TRBV5-5 and TRBJ2-3): DAGVTQSPTHLIKTRGQQVTLRCSPISGHKSVSWYQQVLGQGPQFIFQYYEKEERGRGNFPDRFSARQFPNYSSELNVNALLLGDSALYLCASSFLGVTDTQYFGPGTRLTVL.

There are a few counts of this clone. The genes are TRBV4-3 and TRBJ2-7; 11 nucleotides match TRBD1. Germline values: CDR1 LGHNA, CDR2 YSLEER. The CDR3 extends over 15 amino acids. J was trimmed by 4 bases and V by 4 bases; bases with no gene match: 6. CDR3: CASSPRTGGFYEQYF. In DNA form, the CDR3 reads TGCGCCAGCAGCCCTCGGACAGGGGGCTTTTACGAGCAGTACTTC.

The V call is TRBV7-3, the J call TRBJ2-1; TRBD2 aligns across 9 bases. Germline CDR1 and CDR2: SGHTA and FQGTGA. The CDR3 sequence is 15 residues long. J was trimmed by 7 bases and V by 6 bases; bases with no gene match: 10. For the CDR3, the DNA is TGTGCCAGCAGTTCCCAGACTAGCGGCGAAAATGAGCAGTTCTTC. It is translated as CASSSQTSGENEQFF. The complete variable domain, with remaining parts taken from reference TRBV7-3 and TRBJ2-1, reads GAGVSQTPSNKVTEKGKYVELRCDPISGHTALYWYRQSLGQGPEFLIYFQGTGAADDSGLPNDRFFAVRPEGSVSTLKIQRTERGDSAVYLCASSSQTSGENEQFFGPGTRLTVL.

A single count supports this clone. The CDR3 sequence: CASSTSGDGKLFF. The CDR3 DNA is TGTGCCAGCAGTACCTCCGGAGACGGGAAACTGTTTTTT. V usage is TRBV12-3 or TRBV12-4 and J usage is TRBJ1-4; D gene uncertain. There are 13 residues in the CDR3. The V end was cut by 5 bases, the J end by 11 bases, with 15 bases between.

The chain combines TRBV6-5 with TRBJ2-2, with D perhaps matching TRBD1 (6 bases). Germline loops: CDR1 MNHEY, CDR2 SVGAGI. This CDR3 comprises 15 residues. The V end lost 2 bases, the J end lost 5 bases, and 12 bases lay between the germline ends. The CDR3 loop is CASSYAGEGTGELFF. Here the CDR3 DNA reads TGTGCCAGCAGTTACGCAGGGGAAGGTACCGGGGAGCTGTTTTTT.

V is TRBV11-2 and J is TRBJ2-7; D possibly corresponds to TRBD1 (6 bases). The length of the CDR3 is 13 residues. From germline, CDR1 is SGHAT and CDR2 FQNNGV. V was trimmed by 5 bases and J by 6 bases, leaving 14 bases between them. CDR3 DNA sequence: TGTGCCAGCAGCCCAATAGGGACAAGCGAGCAGTACTTC. It encodes CASSPIGTSEQYF.

The V and J genes are TRBV30 and TRBJ1-3; 7 bases match TRBD1. Germline CDR1 GTSNPN, CDR2 SVGIG (reference sequence). The CDR3 spans 15 residues. Trimming took 2 bases from V and 4 from J; bases not matched to a gene: 8. The DNA of the CDR3 is TGTGCCTGGAGTTTAGTCAGGGGGGTAGGAAACACCATATATTTT. This codes for CAWSLVRGVGNTIYF. The full variable domain, in which reference TRBV30 and TRBJ1-3 provide the parts outside the CDR3, is SQTIHQWPATLVQPVGSPLSLECTVEGTSNPNLYWYRQAAGRGLQLLFYSVGIGQISSEVPQNLSASRPQDRQFILSSKKLLLSDSGFYLCAWSLVRGVGNTIYFGEGSWLTVV.

Remarks on this clone: The junction does not match germline at one end; this may be a read error. The genes are TRBV7-2 and TRBJ2-7; the match to TRBD1 covers 8 bases. CDR3 length: 13 amino acids. CDR1 and CDR2 (germline): SGHTA, FQGNSA. This CDR3 reads CASSLDWDRSGSF. For the CDR3, the DNA is TGTGCCAGCAGCTTAGATTGGGACAGGTCAGGCTCCTTC.

J is TRBJ2-2 and V is TRBV6-5; TRBD2 matches 8 bases. Trimming removed 5 bases from V and 4 bases from J; junction bases left unmatched: 6. Germline V lookup: CDR1 MNHEY, CDR2 SVGAGI. This CDR3 spans 15 amino acids. Here the CDR3 reads CASSPREVGTGELFF. The CDR3 nucleotides are TGTGCCAGCAGTCCGCGGGAGGTGGGCACCGGGGAGCTGTTTTTT.

Worth noting for this clone: At one end, the junction sequence differs from germline, possibly due to a read error. The chain couples TRBV2 to TRBJ2-7; D unresolved. CDR3 length: 14 amino acids. Germline CDR1 is SNHLY and CDR2 is FYNNEI. CDR3 sequence: CASSEASIGPREDF. In DNA, the CDR3 is TGTGCCAGCAGTGAAGCTAGTATAGGCCCCCGAGAGGACTTC. The entire variable domain, with the rest obtained from reference TRBV2 and TRBJ2-7, is as follows: EPEVTQTPSHQVTQMGQEVILRCVPISNHLYFYWYRQILGQKVEFLVSFYNNEISEKSEIFDDQFSVERPDGSNFTLKIRSTKLEDSAMYFCASSEASIGPREDFGPGTRLTVT.

Turning to this clone: One end of the junction varies from germline; a read error may be responsible. The chain links TRBV2 to TRBJ2-7, with 8 bases identical to TRBD1. The germline gives CDR1 SNHLY, CDR2 FYNNEI. The CDR3 is 14 residues long. The CDR3 sequence: CAGSAGTGTYEQYF. The CDR3 DNA reads as TGTGCCGGCAGTGCCGGGACAGGAACGTACGAGCAGTACTTC.

The CDR3 loop reads CASSPPPTSGGNEQFF. CDR3 DNA: TGTGCCAGCAGTCCGCCCCCGACTAGCGGAGGGAATGAGCAGTTCTTC. The genes are TRBV6-2 or TRBV6-3 and TRBJ2-1, with 9 bases that match TRBD2. The germline V gene has CDR1 MNHEY and CDR2 SVGEGT. J gave up 7 bases and V 5 bases, and 12 bases lay outside the gene matches. The CDR3 contains 16 residues.

The chain joins TRBV27 to TRBJ2-3; tentatively, D is TRBD2 (6 bases). V was cut by 6 bases and J by 6 bases, with 13 bases left in between. Germline V gene sequence: CDR1 MNHEY, CDR2 SMNVEV (reference sequence). The CDR3 has 13 amino acids. The CDR3 DNA sequence: TGTGCCAGCAGCCCCACCCGGGGGGATACGCAGTATTTT. This translates into CASSPTRGDTQYF.

V usage is TRBV5-4 and J usage is TRBJ1-2; 11 bases align to TRBD1. The V segment lost 4 bases and the J segment 7 bases; nucleotides outside the gene matches: 9. CDR3 size: 15 residues. CDR1 SGHNT and CDR2 YYREEE come from the germline V gene (reference sequence). CDR3 bases: TGTGCCAGCAGCCGGACAGGGGGCTGGGGAGGTGGCTACACCTTC. This encodes CASSRTGGWGGGYTF.

The chain uses TRBV19 and TRBJ1-2; 9 bases are shared with TRBD1. Per germline, CDR1 LNHDA and CDR2 SQIVND (reference sequence). The J segment lost 3 bases and the V segment lost 5 bases, leaving 16 bases of the junction unmatched. The CDR3 extends over 18 amino acids. The CDR3 loop reads CASSGPLGTGQKDYGYTF. As DNA, the CDR3 is TGTGCCAGTAGTGGCCCCCTCGGGACAGGGCAGAAGGACTATGGCTACACCTTC.

The chain recombines TRBV10-3 with TRBJ2-1; a weak D match, TRBD2 (6 bases). This CDR3 comprises 13 residues. Germline CDR1 reads ENHRY; CDR2 reads SYGVKD. The V end lost 2 bases, the J end lost 7 bases, and 9 bases lay between the germline ends. The CDR3 DNA sequence: TGTGCCATCAGTGAGGAACGGGAGAATGAGCAGTTCTTC. It codes for CAISEERENEQFF.

The DNA for the CDR3 is TGTGCCAGCAGGGGGACAGGTAACAAGACCCAGTACTTC. Translation: CASRGTGNKTQYF. V gene TRBV2 combines with J gene TRBJ2-5, with 8 nucleotides matching TRBD1. The CDR3 sequence is 13 residues long. The J segment lost 6 bases and the V segment lost 6 bases, leaving 6 bases of the junction unmatched. Looked up from germline, CDR1 is SNHLY and CDR2 is FYNNEI.

The CDR3 nucleotides are TGTGCCAGCAGCAGCCACCCTCCGGGACTAGGGGGGAATGAGCAGTTCTTC. It codes for CASSSHPPGLGGNEQFF. The J gene is TRBJ2-1, the V gene TRBV11-3; 8 bases agree with TRBD2. V was clipped by 5 bases and J by 7 bases; unmatched bases: 16. The CDR3 loop spans 17 amino acids. Germline V gene data show CDR1 as SGHNT and CDR2 as YENEEA. The full variable domain, completed using reference TRBV11-3 and TRBJ2-1, is EAGVVQSPRYKIIEKKQPVAFWCNPISGHNTLYWYLQNLGQGPELLIRYENEEAVDDSQLPKDRFSAERLKGVDSTLKIQPAELGDSAVYLCASSSHPPGLGGNEQFFGPGTRLTVL.

This clone turned up a few times. The rearrangement joins TRBV2 to TRBJ2-7; 10 bases fit TRBD2. The ends lost 8 bases at V and 7 bases at J; junction bases unmatched: 14. This CDR3 has 15 amino acids. CDR1 and CDR2 (germline): SNHLY, FYNNEI. This chain's CDR3 is CASGDRGAGGREQYF. The DNA for the CDR3 is TGTGCCAGCGGGGACCGGGGAGCGGGAGGGCGGGAGCAGTACTTC.

V is TRBV24-1 and J is TRBJ2-1; D is possibly TRBD2 (5 bases). V was pared by 4 bases and J by 11 bases, with 20 bases between. From germline, CDR1 is KGHDR and CDR2 SFDVKD. The CDR3 spans 15 residues. CDR3 sequence (DNA): TGTGCCACCAGTGACCCCGCCGGACTCCAAACTAAGCAGTTCTTC. This gives the protein CATSDPAGLQTKQFF.

The chain recombines TRBV11-2 with TRBJ2-1; 7 nucleotides line up with TRBD2. The germline V gene has CDR1 SGHAT and CDR2 FQNNGV. Losses at the gene ends were 7 bases for V and 5 bases for J; bases not matched to a gene: 14. The CDR3 extends over 16 amino acids. The CDR3 bases are TGTGCCAGCACCCCATGGACGCGGGAGTTTCACAATGAGCAGTTCTTC. Translated, it gives CASTPWTREFHNEQFF.

The V gene is TRBV19, the J gene TRBJ1-6; 8 nucleotides align to TRBD1. The CDR3 contains 14 residues. Germline-derived CDR1 and CDR2 are LNHDA and SQIVND (reference sequence). The ends lost 7 bases at V and 7 bases at J; junction bases unmatched: 6. CDR3 sequence (DNA): TGTGCCAGTAAGTTGGGACAGGCAAATTCACCCCTCCACTTT. It specifies CASKLGQANSPLHF.

V usage is TRBV28 and J usage is TRBJ2-1; TRBD2 matches 7 bases. This CDR3 spans 15 amino acids. Trimming cost V 7 bases and J 0 bases; bases outside gene matches: 6. Germline V gene sequence: CDR1 MDHEN, CDR2 SYDVKM. The CDR3 nucleotides read TGTGCCAGCACCCACGGGGGGAGCTCCTACAATGAGCAGTTCTTC. As protein: CASTHGGSSYNEQFF.

The J gene is TRBJ2-3, the V gene TRBV4-1, with a tentative D call TRBD2 (5 bases). This CDR3 contains 14 residues. V was pared by 2 bases and J by 4 bases, with 10 bases between. Germline V CDR1 and CDR2: MGHRA, YSYEKL. The CDR3 protein is CASSQQRGPDTQYF. The CDR3, as DNA: TGCGCCAGCAGCCAACAGAGAGGGCCAGATACGCAGTATTTT.

The V and J genes are TRBV10-3 and TRBJ2-1; 10 positions agree with TRBD2. Germline-derived CDR1 and CDR2 are ENHRY and SYGVKD. This CDR3 region has 16 residues. The trim removed 4 bases at V and 5 bases at J, leaving 8 bases unmatched. The DNA for the CDR3 is TGTGCCATCAGTGTCCTAAGGACTAGCGGCAACAATGAGCAGTTCTTC. Translating it yields CAISVLRTSGNNEQFF.

The chain is built from TRBV10-3 and TRBJ2-3; no clear D gene. V lost 0 bases and J 2 bases, leaving 12 bases between the germline ends. This CDR3 contains 16 residues. The germline CDR1 and CDR2 sequences are ENHRY and SYGVKD. CDR3 sequence: CAISESWARFTDTQYF. As DNA, the CDR3 is TGTGCCATCAGTGAGTCGTGGGCCCGATTCACAGATACGCAGTATTTT.

The rearrangement links TRBV6-2 or TRBV6-3 to TRBJ2-1; D unresolved. Per the germline V gene, CDR1 is MNHEY and CDR2 is SVGEGT. The CDR3 is 11 amino acids. Trimming removed 5 bases from V and 6 bases from J, with 5 bases in between. CDR3 amino acids: CASSIFNEQFF. For the CDR3, the DNA is TGTGCCAGCAGTATATTCAATGAGCAGTTCTTC.